This T cell receptor delta chain was documented in a study of gamma-delta T cells after stem cell transplantation. This clone counts as medium-sized (0.01 to 0.1%). Different DNA sequences within this sample yield the same CDR3. TCRdb re-identified clones in the RT-PCR reads via CATT. The table shows around 2,700 delta-chain clones, with 3% to 3.5% occurring only once. V was shortened by 1 base and J by 0 bases, with 14 bases between the two germline ends. Germline V lookup: CDR1 GEAIGNYY, CDR2 EKD. The CDR3 contains 16 residues. The sample taken for sequencing was gamma-delta T cells. The V and J genes are TRDV2 and TRDJ1; D is perhaps TRDD3 (5 bases). The origin of this receptor is a human donor. It is not recorded whose cells these are; they may come from a transplant donor. The CDR3 here is CACDTLTGGYTDKLIF. DNA for the CDR3: TGTGCCTGTGACACTCTTACCGGGGGGTACACCGATAAACTCATCTTT.